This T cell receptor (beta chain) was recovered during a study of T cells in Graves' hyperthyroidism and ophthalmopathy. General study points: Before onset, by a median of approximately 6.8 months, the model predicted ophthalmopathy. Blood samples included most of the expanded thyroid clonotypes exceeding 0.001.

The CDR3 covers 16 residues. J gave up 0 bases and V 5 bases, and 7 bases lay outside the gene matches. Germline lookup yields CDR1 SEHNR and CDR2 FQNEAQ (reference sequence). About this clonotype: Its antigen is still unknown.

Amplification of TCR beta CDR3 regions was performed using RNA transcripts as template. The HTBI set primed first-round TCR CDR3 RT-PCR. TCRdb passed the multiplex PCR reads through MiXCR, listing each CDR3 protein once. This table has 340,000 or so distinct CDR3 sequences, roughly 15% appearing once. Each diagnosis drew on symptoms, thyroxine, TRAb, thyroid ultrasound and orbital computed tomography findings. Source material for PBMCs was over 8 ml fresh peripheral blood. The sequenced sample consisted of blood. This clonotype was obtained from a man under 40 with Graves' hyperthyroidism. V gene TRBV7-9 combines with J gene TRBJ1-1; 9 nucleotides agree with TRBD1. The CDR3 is CASSVHRGRLNTEAFF. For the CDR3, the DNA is TGTGCCAGCAGCGTGCACAGGGGGCGCTTGAACACTGAAGCTTTCTTT.